The rows below give T cell receptor beta chains drawn from one sample of a study of T cells after yellow fever vaccination. TCRdb recomputed calls from the 5' RACE reads with MiXCR, one row per CDR3 protein. The data show over 250,000 distinct CDR3 sequences, around 4.9% seen once. The input for sequencing was CD4+ T cells sorted from PBMCs, taken on the day of the yellow fever booster vaccination. The receptors were gathered from a man aged 18 to 30 who received the YFV17D yellow fever vaccine. Both conserved end residues are part of each CDR3. The D gene is left open where the match is weak. The size entry is marked missing in some rows and otherwise reads once, few, many or a size class.

>TRBD1|many|TRBV5-1|TRBJ1-2
CASSRDRGQGGYTF
TGCGCCAGCAGCCGGGACAGGGGGCAGGGTGGCTACACCTTC
>NA|NA|TRBV4-3|TRBJ1-3
CASSQGGGSVNTIYF
TGCGCCAGCAGCCAAGGTGGGGGATCAGTGAACACCATATATTTT
>TRBD1|many|TRBV4-3|TRBJ2-5
CASSQGTGGEETQYF
TGCGCCAGCAGCCAAGGGACAGGGGGTGAAGAGACCCAGTACTTC
>TRBD2|many|TRBV4-3|TRBJ2-2
CASSQDPPAGLVYTGELFF
TGCGCCAGCAGCCAAGATCCCCCAGCGGGACTAGTGTACACCGGGGAGCTGTTTTTT
>NA|many|TRBV18|TRBJ1-4
CASSPRSTNEKLFF
TGTGCCAGCTCTCCCCGATCAACTAATGAAAAACTGTTTTTT
>TRBD2|many|TRBV9|TRBJ2-1
CASSAGLAENEQFF
TGTGCCAGCAGCGCGGGACTAGCGGAAAATGAGCAGTTCTTC
>TRBD2|NA|TRBV9|TRBJ2-5
CASSPRSGRGNWETQYF
TGTGCCAGCAGCCCCCGATCGGGGCGGGGGAATTGGGAGACCCAGTACTTC
>NA|many|TRBV5-1|TRBJ2-7
CASSFQGGLGYEQYF
TGCGCCAGCAGCTTCCAGGGGGGGTTGGGGTACGAGCAGTACTTC
>NA|NA|TRBV3-1|TRBJ1-3
CASSQVLGNTIYF
TGTGCCAGCAGCCAAGTTTTAGGAAACACCATATATTTT
>TRBD2|few|TRBV27|TRBJ2-3
CASSPRGSGFGTQYF
TGTGCCAGCAGCCCCCGGGGTAGCGGGTTTGGTACGCAGTATTTT
>NA|few|TRBV3-1|TRBJ2-7
CASSFLTSSGEQYF
TGTGCCAGCAGCTTCCTTACTAGCTCCGGCGAGCAGTACTTC
>NA|few|TRBV5-6|TRBJ1-5
CASSLGRAIHQPQHF
TGTGCCAGCAGCTTGGGCAGGGCCATACATCAGCCCCAGCATTTT
>NA|few|TRBV7-3|TRBJ2-1
CASRQDFNPFNEQFF
TGTGCCAGCAGACAGGACTTCAACCCCTTCAATGAGCAGTTCTTC
>NA|NA|TRBV5-4|TRBJ1-1
CASSLAGEMNTEAFF
TGTGCCAGCAGCTTGGCAGGGGAGATGAACACTGAAGCTTTCTTT
>NA|NA|TRBV7-2|TRBJ1-2
CASSFSGPPSDGRYGYTF
TGTGCCAGCAGCTTTAGTGGGCCCCCATCGGATGGCCGCTATGGCTACACCTTC
>NA|NA|TRBV5-6|TRBJ2-3
CASRKGTQVSDIDTQYF
TGTGCCAGCAGAAAGGGGACTCAAGTTTCCGATATTGATACGCAGTATTTT
>TRBD1|many|TRBV24-1|TRBJ2-3
CATRRTGDTDTQYF
TGTGCCACCCGGAGGACAGGGGACACAGATACGCAGTATTTT
>NA|many|TRBV7-2|TRBJ2-7
CASSPVGIRYEQYF
TGTGCCAGCAGCCCCGTGGGGATACGCTACGAGCAGTACTTC
>NA|few|TRBV4-2|TRBJ1-1
CASSQDWRNGPNTEAFF
TGTGCCAGCAGCCAAGATTGGAGGAACGGGCCGAACACTGAAGCTTTCTTT
>TRBD1|few|TRBV20-1|TRBJ2-7
CSASYYQGEEQYF
TGCAGTGCTAGCTACTACCAGGGGGAAGAGCAGTACTTC
>NA|many|TRBV9|TRBJ2-2
CASSRFNTGELFF
TGTGCCAGCAGCCGATTTAACACCGGGGAGCTGTTTTTT
>NA|few|TRBV5-1|TRBJ2-3
CASSLAGPTFTDTQYF
TGCGCCAGCAGCTTGGCTGGGCCAACCTTCACAGATACGCAGTATTTT
>NA|NA|TRBV4-1|TRBJ1-2
CASSQDRLPAGYGYTF
TGCGCCAGCAGCCAAGATAGGCTCCCGGCGGGGTATGGCTACACCTTC
>NA|NA|TRBV18|TRBJ2-2
CASSPSRAGELFF
TGTGCCAGCTCACCATCGCGGGCCGGGGAGCTGTTTTTT
>NA|NA|TRBV19|TRBJ2-7
CASSIGGTSYEQYF
TGTGCCAGTAGTATTGGGGGTACCTCCTACGAGCAGTACTTC
>NA|NA|TRBV24-1|TRBJ2-3
CATSDPAMGSTDTQYF
TGTGCCACCAGTGACCCGGCCATGGGTAGCACAGATACGCAGTATTTT
>TRBD2|NA|TRBV12-3/TRBV12-4|TRBJ2-1
CASSPGLAGGLYNEQFF
TGTGCCAGCAGCCCGGGACTAGCGGGGGGCCTTTACAATGAGCAGTTCTTC
>NA|many|TRBV24-1|TRBJ2-5
CATRSRDMETQYF
TGTGCCACCAGATCCCGGGATATGGAGACCCAGTACTTC
>NA|NA|TRBV28|TRBJ2-5
CASSLAMLGGTQYF
TGTGCCAGCAGTTTGGCCATGCTGGGCGGGACCCAGTACTTC
>TRBD1|few|TRBV6-6|TRBJ2-5
CASRAPGTGGIETQYF
TGTGCCAGCAGAGCGCCCGGGACAGGGGGAATAGAGACCCAGTACTTC
>TRBD2|many|TRBV20-1|TRBJ2-7
CSARGTSVNYEQYF
TGCAGTGCTAGAGGGACTAGCGTAAATTACGAGCAGTACTTC
>NA|few|TRBV6-5|TRBJ2-3
CASRYPPGDTQYF
TGTGCCAGCAGATACCCTCCCGGAGATACGCAGTATTTT
>NA|few|TRBV20-1|TRBJ2-2
CSASSVAGFAGELFF
TGCAGTGCTAGTTCTGTGGCAGGTTTCGCCGGGGAGCTGTTTTTT
>NA|NA|TRBV6-1|TRBJ2-2
CASSARGQGINTGELFF
TGTGCCAGCAGTGCTCGCGGGCAGGGGATCAACACCGGGGAGCTGTTTTTT
>NA|few|TRBV5-1|TRBJ1-6
CASSWSRDTYSPLHF
TGCGCCAGCAGCTGGTCCCGGGACACCTATTCACCCCTCCACTTT